The 9 T cell receptor beta chains in this list originate from one sample, sequenced in a study of response to subunit inactivated influenza vaccine. TCRdb recomputed calls from the RT-PCR reads with MiXCR, one row per CDR3 protein. The sample includes roughly 520,000 distinct CDR3 sequences, about 25% of them seen just once. Sequencing was performed on CD4+ T cells sorted from PBMCs, taken 5 days after vaccination. All receptors derive from a man in his fifties or sixties who received an inactivated influenza vaccine.

This clonotype was picked up a small number of times. The CDR3: CASSYSSFSAQYEQYF. The CDR3 DNA sequence: TGTGCCAGCAGTTACTCCTCCTTCAGCGCCCAATACGAGCAGTACTTC. The chain couples TRBV6-2 or TRBV6-3 to TRBJ2-7, with D unresolved. Germline CDR1 reads MNHEY; CDR2 reads SVGEGT. The CDR3 totals 16 residues. V was pared by 0 bases and J by 4 bases, with 16 bases between.

V and J are TRBV20-1 and TRBJ2-3, with D possibly being TRBD2 (5 bases). The V end was cut by 1 base, the J end by 6 bases, with 11 bases between. This CDR3 is built from 13 residues. From germline, CDR1 is DFQATT and CDR2 SNEGSKA (reference sequence). The DNA of the CDR3 is TGCAGTGCTAGAGGGCCCCCGGGGGATACGCAGTATTTT. It translates to CSARGPPGDTQYF.

The chain has TRBV12-3 or TRBV12-4 and TRBJ2-1, with TRBD2 matching over 9 bases. V trimming: 5 bases; J trimming: 4 bases; junction bases outside the gene matches: 3. The CDR3 is 14 residues long. As DNA, the CDR3 is TGTGCCAGCAGTGGACTAGCGACATACAATGAGCAGTTCTTC. Amino acid sequence: CASSGLATYNEQFF.

This clonotype was counted between two and nine times. This chain joins TRBV27 and TRBJ1-2; D is ambiguous. Trimming cost V 3 bases and J 4 bases, with 12 bases left between them. Germline V lookup: CDR1 MNHEY, CDR2 SMNVEV (reference sequence). The CDR3 totals 14 residues. DNA of the CDR3: TGTGCCAGCAGTTTGACGAGAGATGGCTATGGCTACACCTTC. Translating it yields CASSLTRDGYGYTF.

The chain employs TRBV6-2 or TRBV6-3 and TRBJ2-1; TRBD2 matches at 8 bases. J lost 8 bases, V lost 6 bases, and 9 bases had no gene match. Germline CDR1 is MNHEY and CDR2 is SVGEGT. CDR3 length: 14 residues. The CDR3 is CASRRSGGLDEQFF. Written as DNA, the CDR3 is TGTGCCAGCAGACGAAGCGGGGGTCTCGATGAGCAGTTCTTC.

In its sample, this clonotype was seen a few times. The V call is TRBV24-1, the J call TRBJ2-3; D is unresolved. Trimming cost V 9 bases and J 0 bases, with 12 bases left between them. This CDR3 region has 14 residues. CDR1 and CDR2 (germline): KGHDR, SFDVKD. CDR3 bases: TGTGCCACCGGTGGAGAGACTAGCACAGATACGCAGTATTTT. Protein: CATGGETSTDTQYF.

The table lists this clonotype with a few counts. The chain has TRBV5-1 and TRBJ1-4; TRBD1 is a possible D gene (6 bases). Deletions cut 0 bases from V and 0 bases from J, with 9 bases between. The CDR3 has 16 residues. From germline, CDR1 is SGHRS and CDR2 YFSETQ. CDR3 in amino acids: CASSLAQGATNEKLFF. DNA for the CDR3: TGCGCCAGCAGCTTGGCACAGGGAGCAACTAATGAAAAACTGTTTTTT.

There are a few counts of this clonotype. The CDR3 sequence: CASSQVWGSLGNEQFF. The CDR3 region has the DNA TGCGCCAGCAGCCAAGTTTGGGGTTCCCTAGGCAATGAGCAGTTCTTC. The genes are TRBV4-3 and TRBJ2-1; unclear D gene. Trimming took 1 base from V and 6 from J, leaving 16 bases between them. CDR1 and CDR2 from the germline V gene are LGHNA and YSLEER. The CDR3 loop spans 16 amino acids.

J is TRBJ2-7 and V is TRBV20-1; 12 nucleotides agree with TRBD2. Germline V gene lookup returns CDR1 DFQATT and CDR2 SNEGSKA (reference sequence). This CDR3 contains 16 residues. V was clipped by 0 bases and J by 5 bases; unmatched bases: 8. The chain's CDR3 is CSARDPLAGGRHEQYF. CDR3 nucleotide sequence: TGCAGTGCTAGAGATCCCCTAGCGGGAGGGAGACACGAGCAGTACTTC.